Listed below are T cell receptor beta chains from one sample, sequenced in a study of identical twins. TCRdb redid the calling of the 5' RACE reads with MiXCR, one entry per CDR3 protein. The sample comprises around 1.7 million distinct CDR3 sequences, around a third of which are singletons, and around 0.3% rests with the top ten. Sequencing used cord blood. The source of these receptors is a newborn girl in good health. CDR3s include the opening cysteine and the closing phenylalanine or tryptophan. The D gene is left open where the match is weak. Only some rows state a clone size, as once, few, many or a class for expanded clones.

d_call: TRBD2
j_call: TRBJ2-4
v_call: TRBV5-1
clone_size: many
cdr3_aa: CASSLGGLAGAKNIQYF
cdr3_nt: TGCGCCAGCAGCTTGGGTGGACTAGCGGGAGCCAAAAACATTCAGTACTTC

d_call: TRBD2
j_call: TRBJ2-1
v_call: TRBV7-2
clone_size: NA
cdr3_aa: CASSLIGGAYSYNEQFF
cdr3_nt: TGTGCCAGCAGCTTAATCGGGGGGGCCTACTCCTACAATGAGCAGTTCTTC

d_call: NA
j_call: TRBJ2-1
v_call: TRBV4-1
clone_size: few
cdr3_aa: CASSHPRGSGNNEQFF
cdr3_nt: TGCGCCAGCAGCCATCCCAGGGGGAGCGGGAATAATGAGCAGTTCTTC

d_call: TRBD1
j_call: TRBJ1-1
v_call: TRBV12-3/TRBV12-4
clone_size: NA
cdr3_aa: CAGSFVGGGSVNTEAFF
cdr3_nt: TGTGCCGGCAGTTTTGTAGGAGGGGGCAGCGTGAACACTGAAGCTTTCTTT

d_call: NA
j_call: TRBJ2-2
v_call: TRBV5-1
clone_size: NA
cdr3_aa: CASSLASQNTGELFF
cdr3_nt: TGCGCCAGCAGCTTGGCCTCACAGAACACCGGGGAGCTGTTTTTT

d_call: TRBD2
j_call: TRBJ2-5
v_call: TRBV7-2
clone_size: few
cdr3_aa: CASSGSGGVYAQYF
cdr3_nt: TGTGCCAGCAGCGGTAGCGGGGGGGTATACGCGCAGTACTTC

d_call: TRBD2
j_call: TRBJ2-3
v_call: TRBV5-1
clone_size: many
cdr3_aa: CASSLLAGGPDTQYF
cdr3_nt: TGTGCCAGCAGTTTACTAGCGGGAGGGCCAGATACGCAGTATTTT

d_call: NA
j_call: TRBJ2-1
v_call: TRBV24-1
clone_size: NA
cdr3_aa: CATSVGVRGSFMDNEQFF
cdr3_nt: TGTGCCACCAGTGTAGGAGTCAGGGGAAGTTTTATGGACAATGAGCAGTTCTTC

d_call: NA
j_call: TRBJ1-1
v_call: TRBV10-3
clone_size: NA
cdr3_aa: CAISETGSSSEAFF
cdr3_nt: TGTGCCATCAGTGAGACAGGGAGTAGTAGCGAAGCTTTCTTT

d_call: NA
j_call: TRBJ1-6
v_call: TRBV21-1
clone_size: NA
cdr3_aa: CASSKGGTPLRVSYNSPLHF
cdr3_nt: TGTGCCAGCAGCAAAGGGGGGACCCCTCTCCGCGTCTCCTATAATTCACCCCTCCACTTT

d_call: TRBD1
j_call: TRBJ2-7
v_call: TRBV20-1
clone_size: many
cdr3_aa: CSAFDRVGLYEQYF
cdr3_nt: TGCAGTGCCTTCGACAGGGTAGGACTCTACGAGCAGTACTTC

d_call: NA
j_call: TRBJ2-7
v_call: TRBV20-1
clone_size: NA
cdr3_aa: CSASLLALLPSYEQYF
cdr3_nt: TGCAGTGCTAGTCTGCTGGCGCTGCTCCCCTCCTACGAGCAGTACTTC

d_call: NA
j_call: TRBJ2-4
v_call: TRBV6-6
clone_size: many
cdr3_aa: CASSYSVANIQYF
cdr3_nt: TGTGCCAGCAGTTACTCAGTCGCGAACATTCAGTACTTC

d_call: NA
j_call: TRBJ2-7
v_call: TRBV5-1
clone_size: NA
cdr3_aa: CASSTDRIFSYEQYF
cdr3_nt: TGCGCCAGCAGCACCGACAGAATATTCTCCTACGAGCAGTACTTC

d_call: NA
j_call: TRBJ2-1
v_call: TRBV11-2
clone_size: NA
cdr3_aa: CASRIGGRLDGGDEQFF
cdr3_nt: TGTGCCAGCAGAATAGGGGGGAGACTAGACGGGGGCGATGAGCAGTTCTTC

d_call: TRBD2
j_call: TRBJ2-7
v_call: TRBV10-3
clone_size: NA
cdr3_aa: CAISPSGLSYEQYF
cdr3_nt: TGTGCCATCAGCCCTAGCGGGCTTTCCTACGAGCAGTACTTC

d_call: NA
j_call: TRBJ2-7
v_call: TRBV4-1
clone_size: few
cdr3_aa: CASSQGESSYEQYF
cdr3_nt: TGCGCCAGCAGCCAAGGGGAGAGCTCCTACGAGCAGTACTTC

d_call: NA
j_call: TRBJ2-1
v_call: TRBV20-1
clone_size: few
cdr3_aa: CSVGHRGFTYNEQFF
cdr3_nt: TGCAGTGTCGGCCACCGGGGGTTCACCTACAATGAGCAGTTCTTC

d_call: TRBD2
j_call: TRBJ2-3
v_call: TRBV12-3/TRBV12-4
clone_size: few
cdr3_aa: CASSFYSGVTDTQYF
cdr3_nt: TGTGCCAGCAGTTTCTACAGCGGGGTCACAGATACGCAGTATTTT

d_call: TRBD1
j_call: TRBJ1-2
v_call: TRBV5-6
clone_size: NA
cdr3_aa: CASSPGQGCGYTF
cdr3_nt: TGTGCCAGCAGCCCCGGACAGGGGTGTGGCTACACCTTC

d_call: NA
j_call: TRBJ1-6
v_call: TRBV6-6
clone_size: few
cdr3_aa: CASRTANSPLHF
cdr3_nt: TGTGCCAGCAGAACAGCTAATTCACCCCTCCACTTT

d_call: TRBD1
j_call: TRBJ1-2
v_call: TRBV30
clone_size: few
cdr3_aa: CAWENTGDYGYTF
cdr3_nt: TGTGCCTGGGAAAATACAGGGGACTATGGCTACACCTTC

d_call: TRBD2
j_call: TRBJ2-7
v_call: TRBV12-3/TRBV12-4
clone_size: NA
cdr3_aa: CASTLGLAGPEQYF
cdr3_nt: TGTGCCAGCACCCTCGGACTAGCGGGGCCCGAGCAGTACTTC

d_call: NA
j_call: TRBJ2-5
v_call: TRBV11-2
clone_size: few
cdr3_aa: CASSYFPGETQYF
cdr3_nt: TGTGCCAGCAGCTATTTCCCTGGGGAGACCCAGTACTTC

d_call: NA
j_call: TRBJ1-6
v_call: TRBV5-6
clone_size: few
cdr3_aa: CASSLVGDNSPLHF
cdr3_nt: TGTGCCAGCAGCTTGGTAGGGGATAATTCACCCCTCCACTTT

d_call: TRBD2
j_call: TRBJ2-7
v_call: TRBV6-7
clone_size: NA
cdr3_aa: CASKASGPTYEQYF
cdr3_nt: TGTGCCAGCAAAGCTAGCGGCCCTACCTACGAGCAGTACTTC

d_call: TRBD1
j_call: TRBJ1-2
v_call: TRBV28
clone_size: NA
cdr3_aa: CASSSPGQGLHGYTF
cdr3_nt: TGTGCCAGCAGTTCCCCGGGACAGGGATTACATGGCTACACCTTC

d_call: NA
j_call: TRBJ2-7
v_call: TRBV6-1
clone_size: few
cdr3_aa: CASSETAPPYEQYF
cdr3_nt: TGTGCCAGCAGTGAAACAGCACCACCCTACGAGCAGTACTTC

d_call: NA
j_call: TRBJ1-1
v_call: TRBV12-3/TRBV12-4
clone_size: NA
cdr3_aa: CASSPRAGRSQAAFF
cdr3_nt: TGTGCCAGCAGCCCTCGGGCAGGGCGAAGCCAGGCAGCTTTCTTT

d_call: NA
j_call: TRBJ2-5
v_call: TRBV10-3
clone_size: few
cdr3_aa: CAISVLERETQYF
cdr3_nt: TGTGCCATCAGTGTGTTAGAAAGGGAGACCCAGTACTTC

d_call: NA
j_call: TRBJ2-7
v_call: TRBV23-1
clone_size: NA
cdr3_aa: CTSSQWGPDFYEQYF
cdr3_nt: TGCACCAGCAGTCAATGGGGACCAGATTTCTACGAGCAGTACTTC

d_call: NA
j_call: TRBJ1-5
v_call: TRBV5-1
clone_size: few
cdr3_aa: CASSTFGGGQPQHF
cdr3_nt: TGCGCCAGCAGCACCTTTGGGGGGGGTCAGCCCCAGCATTTT

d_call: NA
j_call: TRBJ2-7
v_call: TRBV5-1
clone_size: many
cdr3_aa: CASSLIAHRYEQYF
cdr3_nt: TGCGCCAGCAGCTTAATTGCCCATCGCTACGAGCAGTACTTC

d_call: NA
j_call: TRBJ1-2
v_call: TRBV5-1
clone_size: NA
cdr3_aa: CASSLNQGSRRTYGYTF
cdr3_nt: TGCGCCAGCAGCTTGAATCAGGGGAGCCGCCGCACCTATGGCTACACCTTC

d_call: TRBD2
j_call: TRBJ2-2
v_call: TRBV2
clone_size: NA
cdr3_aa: CASSAGTSGRVTGELFF
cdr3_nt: TGTGCCAGCAGTGCCGGGACTAGCGGGAGAGTGACCGGGGAGCTGTTTTTT

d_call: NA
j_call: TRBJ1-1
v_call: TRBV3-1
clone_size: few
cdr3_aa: CASSQGRAAAEAFF
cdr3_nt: TGTGCCAGCAGCCAAGGACGGGCCGCCGCTGAAGCTTTCTTT

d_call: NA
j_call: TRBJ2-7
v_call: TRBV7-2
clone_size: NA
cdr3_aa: CASSLAAGAAYEQYF
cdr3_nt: TGTGCCAGCAGCTTAGCGGCCGGGGCGGCCTACGAGCAGTACTTC

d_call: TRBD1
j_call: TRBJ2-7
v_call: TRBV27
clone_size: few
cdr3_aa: CASSLRGRQGEYYEQYF
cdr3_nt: TGTGCCAGCAGTTTAAGAGGACGACAGGGGGAATACTACGAGCAGTACTTC

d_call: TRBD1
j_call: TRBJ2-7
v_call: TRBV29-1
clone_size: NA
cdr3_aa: CSVGVGAGGSEQYF
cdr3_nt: TGCAGCGTTGGGGTCGGGGCAGGGGGAAGCGAGCAGTACTTC

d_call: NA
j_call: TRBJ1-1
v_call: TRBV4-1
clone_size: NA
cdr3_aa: CASSRSGTVNTEAFF
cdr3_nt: TGCGCCAGCAGCCGATCCGGGACGGTGAACACTGAAGCTTTCTTT

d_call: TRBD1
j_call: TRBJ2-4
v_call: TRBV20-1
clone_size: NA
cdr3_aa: CSAREANRGQKGIQYF
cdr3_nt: TGCAGTGCTAGAGAAGCGAACAGGGGCCAAAAAGGCATTCAGTACTTC

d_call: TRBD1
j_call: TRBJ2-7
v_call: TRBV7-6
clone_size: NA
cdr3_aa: CASSLDARGKKSDEQYF
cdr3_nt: TGTGCCAGCAGCTTAGACGCCAGGGGGAAAAAGAGCGACGAGCAGTACTTC

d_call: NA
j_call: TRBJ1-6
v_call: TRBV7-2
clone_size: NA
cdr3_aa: CASSLGSYNPPLHF
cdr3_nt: TGTGCCAGCAGCTTAGGCAGTTATAATCCACCCCTCCACTTT

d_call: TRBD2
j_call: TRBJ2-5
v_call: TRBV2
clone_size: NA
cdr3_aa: CASSIELAGGQETQYF
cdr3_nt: TGTGCCAGCAGCATAGAACTAGCGGGGGGGCAGGAGACCCAGTACTTC

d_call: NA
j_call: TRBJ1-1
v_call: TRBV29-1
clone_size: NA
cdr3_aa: CSVWGVNTEAFF
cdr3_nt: TGCAGCGTTTGGGGGGTGAACACTGAAGCTTTCTTT